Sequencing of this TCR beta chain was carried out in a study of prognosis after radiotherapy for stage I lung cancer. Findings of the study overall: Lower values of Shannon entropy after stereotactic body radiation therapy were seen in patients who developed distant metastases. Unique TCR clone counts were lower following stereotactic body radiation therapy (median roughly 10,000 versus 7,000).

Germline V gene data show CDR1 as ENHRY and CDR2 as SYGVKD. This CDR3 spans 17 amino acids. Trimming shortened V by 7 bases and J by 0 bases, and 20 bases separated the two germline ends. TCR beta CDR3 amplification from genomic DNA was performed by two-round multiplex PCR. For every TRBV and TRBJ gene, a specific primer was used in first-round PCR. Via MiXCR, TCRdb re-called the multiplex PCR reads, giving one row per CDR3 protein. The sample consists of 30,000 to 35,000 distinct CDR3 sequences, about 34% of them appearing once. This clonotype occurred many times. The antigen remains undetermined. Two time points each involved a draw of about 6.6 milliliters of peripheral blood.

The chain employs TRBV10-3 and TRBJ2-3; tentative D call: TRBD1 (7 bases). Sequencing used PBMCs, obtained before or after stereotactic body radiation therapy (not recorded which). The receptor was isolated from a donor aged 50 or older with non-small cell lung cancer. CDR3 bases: TGTGCCATCAATAACCCTGCGGGACAGACTAGCACAGATACGCAGTATTTT. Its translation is CAINNPAGQTSTDTQYF.